This T cell receptor beta chain was sequenced during a study of T cell responses to AZD1222 COVID-19 vaccine (dated by TCRdb to the early 2020s). With respect to the entire study: A total of 230 to 250 trial participants underwent TCR sequencing, of whom 207 had received two doses of AZD1222 and roughly 26 had received two doses of the MenACWY control vaccine. Trial participants were enrolled into age subgroups of 18-55, 56-69 and 70-plus years, which contained about 150, 28 and 57 TCR-sequenced participants, respectively. The study at large found these results: Participants were mostly white British, with more females than males. The authors suggested clonal diversity may have been underestimated. Conclusions about previously exposed vaccinees are limited because only six or seven AZD1222 recipients were SARS-CoV-2 seropositive at baseline. Epitopes outside the regions mutated in the B.1.351 and B.1.1.7 variants were reportedly recognized by nearly half of the unique spike-specific TCRs. The vaccine-associated CD4 TCRs covered the entire spike protein, and the dominant responses fell in regions 160-218 and 743-854. No day 14 peak-response samples were available, so repertoires were characterized only after the peak T cell response. After two AZD1222 doses, both the breadth and the depth of spike-specific TCRs were significantly higher than at day 0 and than in MenACWY recipients. The 56-69-year group was small, and its depth increase did not reach significance, likely because of low power.

The CDR3 regions of human TCRbeta chains were subjected to immunosequencing. The paper's processing steps were these. TCRs in the repertoires were compared against a reference library of SARS-CoV-2-specific TCRs that had been generated with the MIRA antigen-specificity platform. Breadth meant the fraction of unique TCRs that were SARS-CoV-2-associated, whereas depth meant the fraction of total T cells that were SARS-CoV-2-associated. Using the MIRA data, each spike-specific TCR was assigned both to the spike region to which the TCR was reactive and to a CD4 or CD8 class. Log10-transformed breadth and depth values were compared by one-way ANOVA with Sidak's multiple comparisons tests. The source is immuneACCESS, and TCRdb retained only in-frame sequences with V and J called. Part of the clones is not carried over; for the studies checked, unresolved V genes explain less than half of this, and the remainder is unexplained. V and J calls and clone size are those listed in that table; D and trimming were worked out from the DNA. Recorded for this sample are about 180,000 clones; around 90% of them occurred a single time. The ten largest clones capture more than 9% of the sample.

As regards this clone: Its antigen is not yet known. The input lacks base qualities; no much larger clone sits a single base away.

Per the publication, the time point label means: about 28 days (+/-7) after the second vaccine dose. Because spike-specific TCR depth and breadth did not differ between the two schedules, AZD1222 recipients who got a second dose at roughly 4 weeks were pooled with those who got a second dose at roughly 12 weeks. Vaccinee samples came from UK trials COV001 and COV002, including a single-blind randomized controlled phase 2/3 trial of AZD1222 (ChAdOx1 nCoV-19) in healthy adults. Trial participant PBMC samples were collected at day 0 and day 28 after the second dose for TCRbeta chain sequencing. For CDR1 and CDR2, the germline V gene (reference sequence) lists SEHNR and FQNEAQ. Trimming takes 2 bases from V and 11 bases from J, and the germline ends sit 13 bases apart. The CDR3 has 12 amino acids, counting the end cysteine and phenylalanine. The kept DNA is CDR3 alone, 36 bases in frame from the first base.

The TCR was taken from an adult who received the AZD1222 COVID-19 vaccine. The sample in question was peripheral blood, obtained 28 days after the second AZD1222 dose. In this chain, TRBV7-9 is recombined with TRBJ2-7; the D segment cannot be called with confidence. The CDR3 protein: CASSLFPVMEYF. The sequenced DNA: TGTGCCAGCAGCTTATTTCCAGTCATGGAGTACTTC. Supplemented by the reference TRBV7-9 and TRBJ2-7 proteins around the CDR3, the complete variable domain is DTGVSQNPRHKITKRGQNVTFRCDPISEHNRLYWYRQTLGQGPEFLTYFQNEAQLEKSRLLSDRFSAERPKGSFSTLEIQRTEQGDSAMYLCASSLFPVMEYFGPGTRLTVT.